The rows below give T cell receptor beta chains drawn from one sample of a study of T-cell reconstitution after alpha-beta-depleted transplantation in children. TCRdb itself ran the PCR reads through MiXCR, one entry per CDR3 protein. The sample includes some 390,000 distinct CDR3 sequences, roughly 20% of them seen just once. Sequencing used PBMCs from the stem cell graft donor, obtained from the stem cell graft. The source is a human donor who donated a stem cell graft to a child with acute myeloid leukemia. Each CDR3 is given with its conserved first and last residue. D genes are given only for firm matches. Rows give clone size only sometimes, using once, few, many, or a class for an expanded clone.

size,V,D,J,CDR3,DNA
.,TRBV29-1,.,TRBJ2-5,CSVKPKETQYF,TGCAGCGTCAAACCAAAAGAGACCCAGTACTTC
.,TRBV4-1,TRBD1,TRBJ2-1,CASSQGPGQTNNEQFF,TGCGCCAGCAGCCAAGGGCCGGGACAGACCAACAATGAGCAGTTCTTC
few,TRBV6-1,.,TRBJ2-1,CASTTFSSYNEQFF,TGTGCCAGCACCACTTTCAGCTCCTACAATGAGCAGTTCTTC
.,TRBV6-5,.,TRBJ1-2,CASSYRSNNYGYTF,TGTGCCAGCAGTTACAGATCCAACAACTATGGCTACACCTTC
.,TRBV29-1,.,TRBJ1-1,CSVVVNTEAFF,TGCAGCGTTGTGGTGAACACTGAAGCTTTCTTT
few,TRBV12-3/TRBV12-4,TRBD1,TRBJ2-4,CASRMGQGAQDIQYF,TGTGCCAGCAGGATGGGACAGGGGGCGCAGGACATTCAGTACTTC
.,TRBV12-3/TRBV12-4,TRBD1,TRBJ2-7,CASSRTGTGYEQYF,TGTGCCAGCAGTCGTACCGGGACAGGGTACGAGCAGTACTTC
many,TRBV12-3/TRBV12-4,.,TRBJ1-5,CASSSSQPQHF,TGTGCCAGCAGTTCTAGTCAGCCCCAGCATTTT
.,TRBV4-2,.,TRBJ1-5,CASGPGNSCNQPQHF,TGTGCCAGCGGCCCCGGGAACAGTTGCAATCAGCCCCAGCATTTT
few,TRBV12-3/TRBV12-4,.,TRBJ2-6,CASSKTGANVLTF,TGTGCCAGCAGCAAAACTGGGGCCAACGTCCTGACTTTC